This TCR beta chain is from a study of T cells after yellow fever vaccination. Across the whole study: Preparation of fractions with low cell numbers was performed using SMART-Seq v4 Ultra Low Input. Study outcomes and limitations: The secondary T-cell response peaked on day 5, not day 15, but was weaker. Subsequent to the booster, the majority of primary-vaccination clones reappeared (approximately 95% CD4, about 90% CD8).

A word on this clonotype: Its target is not known.

Unmatched junction bases numbered 6, after V lost 0 bases and J lost 7 bases. CDR3 length: 15 residues. Looked up from germline, CDR1 is SGHKS and CDR2 is YYEKEE (reference sequence). A universal primer site and UMIs were added as TCR cDNA was made by 5'RACE template switching. From the 5' RACE reads, TCRdb called clonotypes with MiXCR, one entry per CDR3 protein. The sample has some 350,000 distinct CDR3 sequences; 3% to 4.5% are singletons. Sequences were derived from PBMCs, sampled 5 days after the yellow fever booster vaccination. This sequence originates from a man aged 18 to 30 who received the YFV17D yellow fever vaccine. The chain couples TRBV5-5 to TRBJ1-4, with 7 positions matching TRBD1. The CDR3 DNA follows: TGTGCCAGCAGCTTGGAGCCGGAGGGGGCTGAAAAACTGTTTTTT. As protein: CASSLEPEGAEKLFF. Supplemented by reference TRBV5-5 and TRBJ1-4, the full variable domain reads DAGVTQSPTHLIKTRGQQVTLRCSPISGHKSVSWYQQVLGQGPQFIFQYYEKEERGRGNFPDRFSARQFPNYSSELNVNALLLGDSALYLCASSLEPEGAEKLFFGSGTQLSVL.